This TCR beta chain derives from a study of regulatory T cells in long-lasting Graves disease. Notes on the study in general: Between persistent patients, 2,500 to 3,500 public clonotypes were shared, exceeding the roughly 1,000 shared between new patients.

Trimming pared 10 bases from V and 2 bases from J, leaving 17 bases between. The germline V gene has CDR1 KGHDR and CDR2 SFDVKD. The CDR3 loop spans 15 amino acids. The sample's time point: newly diagnosed GD, antithyroid drugs for less than 3 months. Following extraction of RNA from PBMCs, that RNA was used to make the TCR library. Of note for this clonotype: Its antigen is unidentified.

To make TCR beta libraries, researchers used iRepertoire HTBI primers and Arm-PCR of CDR3 regions. TCRdb re-derived calls from the multiplex PCR reads in MiXCR, one entry per CDR3 protein. The sample contains hundreds of thousands of distinct CDR3 sequences, about a sixth of which appear only once. These data were also filed under a second study, of T cells in Graves' hyperthyroidism and ophthalmopathy. That work adds: Exclusion followed for patients with uncontrolled infection, other autoimmune disease, pregnancy or lactation. In the first-round RT-PCR of the TCR CDR3, the HTBI primer set was used. Blood also carried most thyroid clonotypes expanded above 0.001.

The sequence derives from a man aged 35 to 55 with Graves disease. The rearrangement links TRBV24-1 to TRBJ2-1, with D tentatively TRBD2 (6 bases). The source material was peripheral blood mononuclear cells (PBMCs), sampled at new diagnosis, from a patient treated with antithyroid drugs. In nucleotides, the CDR3 is TGTGCCACAAGGAGGGCGGAGGGGACCTACAATGAGCAGTTCTTC. As protein: CATRRAEGTYNEQFF.